The TCR beta chain described here comes from a study of siplizumab effects on memory and regulatory T cells. The CDR3 totals 16 residues. The germline V and J ends were trimmed by 6 bases and 0 bases, with 17 bases remaining between them. From germline, CDR1 is LNHDA and CDR2 SQIVND (reference sequence). TCR templates numbering 95,000 to 100,000 were assayed per sample. The protocol was immunoSEQ multiplex PCR, while the TCRdb copy is restricted to in-frame clones and leaves out a portion. Of roughly 97,000 clones listed, 93% are singletons. Broader study findings: Sequences that were alloreactive and traceable to unstimulated CD4+ memory cells were significantly reduced by siplizumab. Naive T cells appeared more diverse than memory cells and seemed to be major alloresponse contributors. Roughly 75-95% of proliferating CD4+ or CD8+ clones defied assignment to a naive or memory phenotype.

With respect to this clone: Its antigen is unknown.

The J gene is TRBJ1-1, the V gene TRBV19, with D possibly being TRBD1 (5 bases). The sample taken for sequencing was Tregs sorted from blood. This TCR was recovered from a human donor in good health. CDR3 amino acids: CASRGVRQTMNTEAFF. The CDR3 nucleotides are TGTGCCAGTAGAGGGGTTCGACAGACCATGAACACTGAAGCTTTCTTT.